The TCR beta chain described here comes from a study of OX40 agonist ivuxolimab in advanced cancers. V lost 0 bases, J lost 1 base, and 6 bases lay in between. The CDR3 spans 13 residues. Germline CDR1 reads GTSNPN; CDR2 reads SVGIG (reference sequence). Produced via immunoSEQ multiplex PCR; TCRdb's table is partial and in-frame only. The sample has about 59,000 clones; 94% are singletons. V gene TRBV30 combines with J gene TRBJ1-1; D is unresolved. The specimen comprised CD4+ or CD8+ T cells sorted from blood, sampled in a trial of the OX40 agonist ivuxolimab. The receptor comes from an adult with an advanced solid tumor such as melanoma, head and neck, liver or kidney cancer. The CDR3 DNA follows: TGTGCCTGGAGTGTACATGAGAACACTGAAGCTTTCTTT. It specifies CAWSVHENTEAFF.